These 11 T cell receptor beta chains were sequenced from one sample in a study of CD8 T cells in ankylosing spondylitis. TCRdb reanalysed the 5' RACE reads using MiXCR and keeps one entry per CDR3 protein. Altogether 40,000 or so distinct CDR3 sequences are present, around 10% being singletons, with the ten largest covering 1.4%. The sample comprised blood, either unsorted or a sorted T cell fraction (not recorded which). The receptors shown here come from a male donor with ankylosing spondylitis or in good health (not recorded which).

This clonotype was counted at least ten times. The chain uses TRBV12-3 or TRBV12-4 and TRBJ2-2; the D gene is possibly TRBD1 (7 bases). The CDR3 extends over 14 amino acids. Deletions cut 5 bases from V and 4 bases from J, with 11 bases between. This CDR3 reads CASSAGQTTGELFF. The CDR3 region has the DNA TGTGCCAGCAGTGCGGGACAGACCACCGGGGAGCTGTTTTTT.

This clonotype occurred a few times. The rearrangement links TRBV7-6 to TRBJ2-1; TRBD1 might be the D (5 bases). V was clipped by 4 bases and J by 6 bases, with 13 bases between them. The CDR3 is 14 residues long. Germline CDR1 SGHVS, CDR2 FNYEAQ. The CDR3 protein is CASSSRRAGNEQFF. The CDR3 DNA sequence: TGTGCCAGCAGCTCCCGCAGGGCAGGCAATGAGCAGTTCTTC.

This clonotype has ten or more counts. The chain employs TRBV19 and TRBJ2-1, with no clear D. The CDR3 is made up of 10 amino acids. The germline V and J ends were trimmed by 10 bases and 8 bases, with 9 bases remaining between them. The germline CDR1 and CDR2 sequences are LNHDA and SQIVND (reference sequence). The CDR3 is CATFGYEQFF. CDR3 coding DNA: TGTGCCACCTTTGGTTATGAGCAGTTCTTC.

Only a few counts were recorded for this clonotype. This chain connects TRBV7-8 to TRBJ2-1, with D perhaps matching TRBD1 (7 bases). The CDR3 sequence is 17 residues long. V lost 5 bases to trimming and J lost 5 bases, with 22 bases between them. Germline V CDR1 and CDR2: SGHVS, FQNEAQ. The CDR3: CASSPAQGTRVNNEQFF. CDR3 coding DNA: TGTGCCAGCAGCCCGGCACAGGGGACTCGGGTAAACAATGAGCAGTTCTTC.

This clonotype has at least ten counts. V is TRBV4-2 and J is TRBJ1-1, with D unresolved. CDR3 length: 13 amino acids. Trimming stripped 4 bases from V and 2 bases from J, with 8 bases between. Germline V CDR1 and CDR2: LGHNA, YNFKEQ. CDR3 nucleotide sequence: TGTGCCAGCAGCCCCCCGGCCAACACTGAAGCTTTCTTT. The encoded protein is CASSPPANTEAFF.

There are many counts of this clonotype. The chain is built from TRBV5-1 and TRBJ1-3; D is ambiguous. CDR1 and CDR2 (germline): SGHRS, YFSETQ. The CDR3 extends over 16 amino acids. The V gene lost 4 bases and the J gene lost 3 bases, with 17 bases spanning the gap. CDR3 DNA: TGCGCCAGCAGCGTGTTCCCGGCAGTCAGTGGAAACACCATATATTTT. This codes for CASSVFPAVSGNTIYF. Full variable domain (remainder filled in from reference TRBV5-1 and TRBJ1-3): KAGVTQTPRYLIKTRGQQVTLSCSPISGHRSVSWYQQTPGQGLQFLFEYFSETQRNKGNFPGRFSGRQFSNSRSEMNVSTLELGDSALYLCASSVFPAVSGNTIYFGEGSWLTVV.

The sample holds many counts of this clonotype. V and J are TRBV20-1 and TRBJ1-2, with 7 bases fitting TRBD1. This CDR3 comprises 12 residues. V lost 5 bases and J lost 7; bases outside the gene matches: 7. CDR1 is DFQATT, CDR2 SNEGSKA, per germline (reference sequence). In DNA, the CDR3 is TGCAGTGCTCGGACAGGCATTGGTGGCTACACCTTC. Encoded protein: CSARTGIGGYTF.

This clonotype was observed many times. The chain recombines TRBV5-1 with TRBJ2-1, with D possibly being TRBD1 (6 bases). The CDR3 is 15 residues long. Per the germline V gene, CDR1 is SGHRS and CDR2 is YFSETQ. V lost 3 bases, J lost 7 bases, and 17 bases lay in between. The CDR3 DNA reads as TGCGCCAGCAGCTACCTCCGGGACATGGGGAATGAGCAGTTCTTC. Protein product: CASSYLRDMGNEQFF. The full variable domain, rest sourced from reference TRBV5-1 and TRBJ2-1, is KAGVTQTPRYLIKTRGQQVTLSCSPISGHRSVSWYQQTPGQGLQFLFEYFSETQRNKGNFPGRFSGRQFSNSRSEMNVSTLELGDSALYLCASSYLRDMGNEQFFGPGTRLTVL.

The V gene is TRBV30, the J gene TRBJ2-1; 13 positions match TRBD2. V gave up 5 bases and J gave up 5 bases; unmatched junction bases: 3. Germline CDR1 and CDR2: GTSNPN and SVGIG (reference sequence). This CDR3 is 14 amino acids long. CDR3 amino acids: CAWGGLAGDNEQFF. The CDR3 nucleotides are TGTGCCTGGGGAGGACTAGCGGGGGACAATGAGCAGTTCTTC.

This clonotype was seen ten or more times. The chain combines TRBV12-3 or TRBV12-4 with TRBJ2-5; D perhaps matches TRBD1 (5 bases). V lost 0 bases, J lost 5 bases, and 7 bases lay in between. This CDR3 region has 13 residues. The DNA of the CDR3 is TGTGCCAGCAGTTTAGCAGGGGCGGAGACCCAGTACTTC. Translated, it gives CASSLAGAETQYF.

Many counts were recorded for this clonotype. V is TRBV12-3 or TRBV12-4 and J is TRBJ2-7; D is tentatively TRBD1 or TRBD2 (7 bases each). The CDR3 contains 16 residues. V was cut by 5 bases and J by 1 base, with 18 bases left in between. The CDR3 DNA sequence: TGTGCCAGCAGTCCCAGGGGGGCGGGGGAGTCCTACGAGCAGTACTTC. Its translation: CASSPRGAGESYEQYF.